The 7 T cell receptor beta chains below come from one sample, sequenced in a study of T cell repertoires in ileal Crohn's disease. As for time point: neoterminal ileum biopsy at postoperative endoscopy, about 6 months after surgery. The table came from immunoSEQ multiplex PCR; TCRdb's copy has only in-frame clones and leaves some out. The sample consists of around 15,000 clones, around 80% of them appearing once. The sequencing input was ileal tissue. These receptors were collected from an adult with Crohn's disease.

In its sample, this clone was seen once. The chain employs TRBV5-5 and TRBJ1-5, with TRBD1 matching 9 bases. V lost 3 bases and J lost 3; bases outside the gene matches: 4. CDR1 is SGHKS and CDR2 is YYEKEE in the germline V gene (reference sequence). This CDR3 region has 15 residues. CDR3 in DNA: TGTGCCAGCAGCTGGACAGGGGACCACAATCAGCCCCAGCATTTT. Its protein is CASSWTGDHNQPQHF.

The chain couples TRBV10-1 to TRBJ2-1; 8 bases are shared with TRBD1. The germline CDR1 and CDR2 sequences are WNHNN and SYGVQD (reference sequence). The CDR3 has 17 residues. V was pared by 2 bases and J by 4 bases, with 10 bases of the junction left unmatched. The CDR3 DNA reads TGCGCCAGCAGTGAGGAAGTTGGGCAGGGGGCGTACAATGAGCAGTTCTTC. Its protein product is CASSEEVGQGAYNEQFF.

This clone was counted a single time. V usage is TRBV5-1 and J usage is TRBJ2-3; D is unclear. The CDR3 loop spans 15 amino acids. V was pared by 5 bases and J by 0 bases, with 13 bases between. Germline values: CDR1 SGHRS, CDR2 YFSETQ. The CDR3 DNA reads TGCGCCAGCAGTGAAAGCGCACGTAGCACAGATACGCAGTATTTT. Its protein is CASSESARSTDTQYF.

This rearrangement joins TRBV4-1 to TRBJ2-5; 8 bases align to TRBD1. The CDR3 sequence is 16 residues long. Germline CDR1 MGHRA, CDR2 YSYEKL. Trimming cost V 1 base and J 2 bases; bases outside gene matches: 6. The CDR3 sequence is CASSQGTGQAQETQYF. In DNA, the CDR3 is TGCGCCAGCAGCCAAGGGACAGGGCAAGCTCAAGAGACCCAGTACTTC.

The gene calls are TRBV5-6 and TRBJ1-6, with D unresolved. This CDR3 has 17 residues. Germline loops: CDR1 SGHDT, CDR2 YYEEEE. V lost 0 bases to trimming and J lost 0 bases, with 10 bases between them. CDR3 region: CASSLGGGSSYNSPLHF. CDR3 nucleotides: TGTGCCAGCAGCTTGGGTGGCGGCAGCTCCTATAATTCACCCCTCCACTTT.

This chain links TRBV18 with TRBJ1-1; 9 bases agree with TRBD1. The CDR3 sequence is 14 residues long. Germline V gene data show CDR1 as KGHSH and CDR2 as LQKENI. Trimming cost V 3 bases and J 4 bases; bases outside gene matches: 3. The CDR3 DNA reads as TGTGCCAGCTCACCGTCGACAGGGGGCACTGAAGCTTTCTTT. This codes for CASSPSTGGTEAFF.

The gene calls are TRBV4-3 and TRBJ2-7; D unclear. V lost 0 bases and J lost 6, with 15 bases in between. CDR1 is LGHNA and CDR2 is YSLEER in the germline V gene. This CDR3 comprises 15 residues. CDR3 region: CASSQDPGSGGEQYF. In DNA, the CDR3 is TGCGCCAGCAGCCAAGATCCTGGGTCAGGTGGCGAGCAGTACTTC.